This TCR beta chain was found in a study of T cell repertoires in cytomegalovirus infection. Study-level information: CMV epitopes, recently identified HLA-C-restricted and well-studied HLA-B-restricted, were used. It can be stated that public TCR beta signatures indicated CMV infection as well as a matching HLA type. General study results and limits: In two of eight donors, the top clonotype was HLA-C-restricted CMV-specific.

MiXCR was run by TCRdb on the reads, yielding one entry per CDR3 protein. This table has about 920,000 distinct CDR3 sequences, approximately 31% appearing once. A remark on this clonotype: The antigen is not known.

Unmatched junction bases numbered 5, after V lost 2 bases and J lost 0 bases. Germline assignment: CDR1 SGHNT and CDR2 YYREEE (reference sequence). The CDR3 has 16 amino acids. This chain connects TRBV5-4 to TRBJ2-1; 7 positions agree with TRBD2. The receptor was isolated from a human donor in good health (CMV status not recorded). Some clones in this sample may be carry-over from other donors' samples. Sequenced here: cultured CD8+ T cells from PBMCs, sampled from culture after CMV antigen stimulation. The CDR3 DNA is TGTGCCAGCAGCTTTGGGGGGGGGAGCTCCTACAATGAGCAGTTCTTC. This encodes CASSFGGGSSYNEQFF.